This T cell receptor (beta chain) came from a study of radiotherapy plus CTLA-4 blockade in lung cancer. J lost 10 bases, V lost 4 bases, and 13 bases had no gene match. The CDR3 totals 17 residues. Germline-derived CDR1 and CDR2 are SGHNT and YENEEA. Sequencing was performed with immunoSEQ multiplex PCR; in TCRdb, only in-frame clones are kept and a portion is missing. The sample records 43,000 or so clones, more than 60% being singletons. Study-level findings and limits: Reports state that early shifts in blood T cell clones, with interferon-beta, best predicted response.

This clone was seen a single time. As yet, its antigen is unknown. The V gene is TRBV11-3, the J gene TRBJ2-1; 13 positions agree with TRBD2. This clonotype originated in a human donor with non-small cell lung cancer who had a partial response to radiotherapy plus ipilimumab. Specimen: peripheral blood, collected from a patient treated with radiotherapy plus ipilimumab. The CDR3 DNA reads as TGTGCCAGCAGCTCCGGAGGAACTAGCGGGAGGGCCGGAGAGCAGTTCTTC. Protein product: CASSSGGTSGRAGEQFF.